Listed below are T cell receptor beta chains from one sample, sequenced in a study of cytomegalovirus exposure and HLA in healthy donors. Using immunoSEQ multiplex PCR, the repertoire was profiled, and TCRdb retains in-frame clones only, with some absent. The sample shows more than 85,000 clones, over 60% of them seen only once. Sequencing was carried out using PBMCs. These receptors came from a male donor in good health and CMV-seropositive. Both conserved end residues are part of each CDR3. A D gene is named only where the DNA matches it firmly. The size of a clone is reported for some rows only, either as once, few or many, or as a class for expanded clones.

J	V	size	D	DNA	CDR3
TRBJ2-3	TRBV4-1	NA	TRBD2	TGCGCCAGCAGCCAAGGGATAAAGCGGGGAAGCACAGATACGCAGTATTTT	CASSQGIKRGSTDTQYF
TRBJ2-6	TRBV5-1	NA	NA	TGCGCCAGCAGCCTTACCAGCTCTGGGGCCAACGTCCTGACTTTC	CASSLTSSGANVLTF
TRBJ2-2	TRBV5-6	once	NA	TGTGCCAGCAGCTTACAGGTTAACACCGGGGAGCTGTTTTTT	CASSLQVNTGELFF
TRBJ2-7	TRBV5-1	NA	TRBD1	TGCGCCAGCAGCTTGGGGGGACAGGGAACCAACGAGCAGTACTTC	CASSLGGQGTNEQYF
TRBJ2-2	TRBV7-9	NA	TRBD1	TGTGCCAGCAGCTTAGGGGACAGGGACACCGGGGAGCTGTTTTTT	CASSLGDRDTGELFF
TRBJ2-2	TRBV10-1	NA	TRBD1	TGCGCCAGCAGTGAGGGGGACAGACTTACCGGGGAGCTGTTTTTT	CASSEGDRLTGELFF
TRBJ1-5	TRBV2	NA	TRBD1	TGTGCCAGCAGTGCTCCGGGACAGGGGGGTCGGCAGCCCCAGCATTTT	CASSAPGQGGRQPQHF
TRBJ1-6	TRBV30	NA	TRBD1	TGTGCCACGAGGACAGGGGGCGGTTCACCCCTCCACTTT	CATRTGGGSPLHF
TRBJ2-3	TRBV13	once	NA	TGTGCCAGCAGCTTCCCCCCGCCTACCACAGATACGCAGTATTTT	CASSFPPPTTDTQYF
TRBJ1-6	TRBV4-1	NA	TRBD1	TGCGCCAGCAGCCCTGGAAGGACAGGGGGATCGTTTGGATCACCCCTCCACTTT	CASSPGRTGGSFGSPLHF
TRBJ1-2	TRBV9	NA	TRBD1	TGTGCCAGCAGCTCGACAGGGAACTATGGCTACACCTTC	CASSSTGNYGYTF
TRBJ1-2	TRBV30	NA	NA	TGTGCCTGGAATCGCAGGGGAGGGTATGGCTACACCTTC	CAWNRRGGYGYTF
TRBJ2-7	TRBV6-1	NA	TRBD2	TGTGCCAGCAGTGAACTAGCGGGGGGCGGATACGAGCAGTACTTC	CASSELAGGGYEQYF
TRBJ1-5	TRBV1	NA	NA	TGCACCAGCAGCCAAGATTGGCGGGAACAGCCCCAGCATTTT	CTSSQDWREQPQHF
TRBJ1-1	TRBV2	NA	NA	TGTGCCAGCAGTGCTGGGCAGGGTCTGAACACTGAAGCTTTCTTT	CASSAGQGLNTEAFF
TRBJ1-2	TRBV4-1	NA	NA	TGCGCCAGCAGCCACCTTCCTAGACCGGTTAACTATGGCTACACCTTC	CASSHLPRPVNYGYTF
TRBJ2-3	TRBV6-5	NA	TRBD1	TGTGCCAGCAGCCCGAGACAGGGTCGCACAGATACGCAGTATTTT	CASSPRQGRTDTQYF
TRBJ1-2	TRBV7-3	NA	NA	TGTGCCAGCAGCTTAACGGGCGCAGCTAACTATGGCTACACCTTC	CASSLTGAANYGYTF
TRBJ1-4	TRBV7-9	NA	NA	TGTGCCAGCAGCTTAGGGGCCGAAAAACTGTTTTTT	CASSLGAEKLFF
TRBJ2-1	TRBV28	NA	TRBD2	TGTGCCAGCAGTTTCACTAGCGGGGGGTGGTTCTTC	CASSFTSGGWFF
TRBJ2-1	TRBV18	once	NA	TGTGCCAGCTCACCACCAGGGGCCCTAACTTACAATGAGCAGTTCTTC	CASSPPGALTYNEQFF
TRBJ2-7	TRBV5-6	few	NA	TGTGCCAGCAGCGAGGACAGCTCCTACGAGCAGTACTTC	CASSEDSSYEQYF
TRBJ2-7	TRBV6-5	NA	NA	TGTGCCAGCAGTCAGGGAAGCTCCTACGAGCAGTACTTC	CASSQGSSYEQYF
TRBJ1-6	TRBV2	NA	NA	TGTGTCAGGAGACGGGGTACTAATTCACCCCTCCACTTT	CVRRRGTNSPLHF
TRBJ1-1	TRBV13	NA	NA	TGTGCCAGCAGCATAAGAGGTCAGGGGCGGGCTTTCTTT	CASSIRGQGRAFF
TRBJ2-3	TRBV5-4	NA	TRBD1	TGTGCCAGCAGCTTATGGACAAAGGACAGGGAAAACACAGATACGCAGTATTTT	CASSLWTKDRENTDTQYF
TRBJ2-3	TRBV9	NA	TRBD2	TGTGCCAGCAGCGCCCCTAGCGGGGGCTCAGATACGCAGTATTTT	CASSAPSGGSDTQYF
TRBJ1-5	TRBV6-5	NA	NA	TGTGCCAGCAGTACCCACAGGGGCAATCAGCCCCAGCATTTT	CASSTHRGNQPQHF
TRBJ2-7	TRBV27	NA	NA	TGTGCCAGCAGTTTCCTCCCCGGGGGCTACGAGCAGTACTTC	CASSFLPGGYEQYF
TRBJ1-5	TRBV14	once	NA	TGTGTCAGCAGCCAAGGACGTGTGACAGATGATAATCAGCCCCAGCATTTT	CVSSQGRVTDDNQPQHF
TRBJ1-1	TRBV9	NA	NA	TGTGCCAGCAGCGTAGCTTCGGTGAACACTGAAGCTTTCTTT	CASSVASVNTEAFF
TRBJ1-6	TRBV4-1	NA	NA	TGCGCCAGCAGCCTTCAGGGGTCGGATAATTCACCCCTCCACTTT	CASSLQGSDNSPLHF
TRBJ2-5	TRBV9	NA	TRBD2	TGTGCCAGCAGCGCCCTAGCGGGGGGGCAAGAGACCCAGTACTTC	CASSALAGGQETQYF
TRBJ2-5	TRBV25-1	NA	TRBD2	TGTGCCAGCAGTGAATCCGGGGGGTTCATAGAGACCCAGTACTTC	CASSESGGFIETQYF
TRBJ2-3	TRBV4-3	once	TRBD2	TGCGCCAGCAGCCACCGGACTAGCGGCGACTTTAGTACAGATACGCAGTATTTT	CASSHRTSGDFSTDTQYF
TRBJ1-5	TRBV19	NA	TRBD1	TGTGCCAGTAGTATAGGACAGGGCAGGGGACAGCCCCAGCATTTT	CASSIGQGRGQPQHF
TRBJ1-2	TRBV7-9	NA	NA	TGTGCCAGCAGCTTATCTGCAGGGCCCAATGGCTACACCTTC	CASSLSAGPNGYTF
TRBJ2-5	TRBV30	NA	NA	TGTGCCTGGAGTGGACTCTGGAAGACCCAGTACTTC	CAWSGLWKTQYF
TRBJ2-1	TRBV5-1	NA	NA	TGCGCCAGCAGCAGGCGCGGGCGGGGCTCGTCAAATGAGCAGTTCTTC	CASSRRGRGSSNEQFF
TRBJ2-4	TRBV5-1	few	TRBD2	TGCGCCAGCAGCGTAGATCCCGGGACTAGCGGGGGGGCGGGAAACATTCAGTACTTC	CASSVDPGTSGGAGNIQYF